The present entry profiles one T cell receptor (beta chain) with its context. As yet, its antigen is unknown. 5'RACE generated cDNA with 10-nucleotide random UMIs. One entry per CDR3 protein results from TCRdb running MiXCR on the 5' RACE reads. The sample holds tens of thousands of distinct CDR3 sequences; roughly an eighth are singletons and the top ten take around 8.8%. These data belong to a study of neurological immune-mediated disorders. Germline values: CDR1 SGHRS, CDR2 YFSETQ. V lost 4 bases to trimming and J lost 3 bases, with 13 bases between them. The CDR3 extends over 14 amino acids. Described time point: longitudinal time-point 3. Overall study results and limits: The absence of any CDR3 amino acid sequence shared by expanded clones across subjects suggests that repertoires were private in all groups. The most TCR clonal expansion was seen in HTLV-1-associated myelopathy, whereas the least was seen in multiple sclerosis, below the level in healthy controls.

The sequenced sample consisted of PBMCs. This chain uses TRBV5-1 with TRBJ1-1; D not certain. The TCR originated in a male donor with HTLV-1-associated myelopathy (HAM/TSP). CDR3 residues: CASSGVEGYTEAFF. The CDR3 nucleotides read TGCGCCAGCAGCGGGGTAGAGGGATACACTGAAGCTTTCTTT.